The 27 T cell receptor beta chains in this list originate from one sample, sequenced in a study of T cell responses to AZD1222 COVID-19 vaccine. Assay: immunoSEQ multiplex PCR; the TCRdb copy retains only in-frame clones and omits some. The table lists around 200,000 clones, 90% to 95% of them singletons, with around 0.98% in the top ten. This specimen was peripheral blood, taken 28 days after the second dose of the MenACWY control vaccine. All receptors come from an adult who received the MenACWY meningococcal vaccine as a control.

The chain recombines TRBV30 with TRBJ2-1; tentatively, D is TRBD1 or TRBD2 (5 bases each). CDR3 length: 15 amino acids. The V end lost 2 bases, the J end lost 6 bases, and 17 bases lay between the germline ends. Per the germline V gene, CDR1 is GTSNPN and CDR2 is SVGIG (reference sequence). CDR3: CAWSRGLGRINEQFF. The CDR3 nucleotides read TGTGCCTGGAGTCGGGGCTTGGGCAGGATCAATGAGCAGTTCTTC.

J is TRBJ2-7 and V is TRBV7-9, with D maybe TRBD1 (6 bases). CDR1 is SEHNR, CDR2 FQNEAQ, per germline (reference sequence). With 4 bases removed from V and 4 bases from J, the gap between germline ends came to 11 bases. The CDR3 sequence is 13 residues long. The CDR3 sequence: CASSSGVPYEQYF. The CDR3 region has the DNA TGTGCCAGCAGCTCAGGGGTCCCTTACGAGCAGTACTTC. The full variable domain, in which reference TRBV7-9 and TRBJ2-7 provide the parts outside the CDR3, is DTGVSQNPRHKITKRGQNVTFRCDPISEHNRLYWYRQTLGQGPEFLTYFQNEAQLEKSRLLSDRFSAERPKGSFSTLEIQRTEQGDSAMYLCASSSGVPYEQYFGPGTRLTVT.

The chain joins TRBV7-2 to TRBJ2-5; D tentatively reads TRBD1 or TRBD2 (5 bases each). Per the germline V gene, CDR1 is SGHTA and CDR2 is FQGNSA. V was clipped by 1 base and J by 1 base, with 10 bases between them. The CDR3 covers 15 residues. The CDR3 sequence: CASSLGLRGQETQYF. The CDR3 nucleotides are TGTGCCAGCAGCTTAGGACTAAGGGGCCAAGAGACCCAGTACTTC.

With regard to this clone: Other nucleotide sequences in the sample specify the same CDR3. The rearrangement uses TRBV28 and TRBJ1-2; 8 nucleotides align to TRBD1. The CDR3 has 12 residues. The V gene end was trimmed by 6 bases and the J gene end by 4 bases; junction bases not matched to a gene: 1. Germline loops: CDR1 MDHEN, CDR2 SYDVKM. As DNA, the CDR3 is TGTGCCAGCAGCACAGGGGGCTATGGCTACACCTTC. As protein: CASSTGGYGYTF.

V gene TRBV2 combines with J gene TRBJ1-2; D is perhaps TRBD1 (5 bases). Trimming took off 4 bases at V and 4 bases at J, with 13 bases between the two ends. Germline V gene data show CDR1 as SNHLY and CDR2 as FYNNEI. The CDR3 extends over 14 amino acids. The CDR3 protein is CASSARGSGYGYTF. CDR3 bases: TGTGCCAGCAGTGCGAGGGGTTCTGGCTATGGCTACACCTTC.

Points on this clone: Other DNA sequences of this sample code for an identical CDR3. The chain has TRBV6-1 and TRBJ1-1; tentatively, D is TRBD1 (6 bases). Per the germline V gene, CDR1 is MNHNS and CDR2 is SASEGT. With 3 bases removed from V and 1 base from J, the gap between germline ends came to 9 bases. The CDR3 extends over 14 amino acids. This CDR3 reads CASSDGTSNTEAFF. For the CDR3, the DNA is TGTGCCAGCAGTGACGGGACATCGAACACTGAAGCTTTCTTT.

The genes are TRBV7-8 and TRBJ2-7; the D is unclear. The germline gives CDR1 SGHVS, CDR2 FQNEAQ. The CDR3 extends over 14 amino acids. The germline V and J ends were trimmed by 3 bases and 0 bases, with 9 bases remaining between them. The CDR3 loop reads CASSFRRNSYEQYF. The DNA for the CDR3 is TGTGCCAGCAGCTTCCGGCGGAACTCCTACGAGCAGTACTTC.

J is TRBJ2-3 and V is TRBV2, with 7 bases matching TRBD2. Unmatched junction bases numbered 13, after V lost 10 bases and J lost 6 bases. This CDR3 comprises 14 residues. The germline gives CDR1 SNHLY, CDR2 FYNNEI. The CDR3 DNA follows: TGTGCCAACCAAAAGCGGGGCTGGATGGATACGCAGTATTTT. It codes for CANQKRGWMDTQYF.

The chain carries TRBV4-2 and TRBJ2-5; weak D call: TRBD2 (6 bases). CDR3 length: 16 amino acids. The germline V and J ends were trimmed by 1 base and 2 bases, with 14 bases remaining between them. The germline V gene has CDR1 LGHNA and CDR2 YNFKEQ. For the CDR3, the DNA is TGTGCCAGCAGCCAAGGGACTAACTCGGGGCAAGAGACCCAGTACTTC. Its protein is CASSQGTNSGQETQYF.

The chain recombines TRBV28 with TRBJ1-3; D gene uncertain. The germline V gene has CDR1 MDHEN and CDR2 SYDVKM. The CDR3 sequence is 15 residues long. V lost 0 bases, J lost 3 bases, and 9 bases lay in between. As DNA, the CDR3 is TGTGCCAGCAGTTTATGGGTCAATGGTGGAAACACCATATATTTT. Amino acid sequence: CASSLWVNGGNTIYF.

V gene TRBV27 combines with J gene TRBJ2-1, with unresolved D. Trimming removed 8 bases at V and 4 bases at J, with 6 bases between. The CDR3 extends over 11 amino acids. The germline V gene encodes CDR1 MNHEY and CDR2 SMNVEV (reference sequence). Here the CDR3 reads CASAVYNEQFF. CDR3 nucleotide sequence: TGTGCCAGCGCGGTGTACAATGAGCAGTTCTTC.

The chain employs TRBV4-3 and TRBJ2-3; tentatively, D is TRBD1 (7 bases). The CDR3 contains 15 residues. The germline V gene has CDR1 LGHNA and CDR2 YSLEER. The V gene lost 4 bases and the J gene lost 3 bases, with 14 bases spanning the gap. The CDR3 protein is CASSPRQGGTDTQYF. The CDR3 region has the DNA TGCGCCAGCAGCCCACGACAGGGAGGTACAGATACGCAGTATTTT.

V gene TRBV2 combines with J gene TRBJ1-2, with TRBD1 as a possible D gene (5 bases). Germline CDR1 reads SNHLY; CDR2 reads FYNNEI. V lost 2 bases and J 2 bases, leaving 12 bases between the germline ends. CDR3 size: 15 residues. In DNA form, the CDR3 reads TGTGCCAGCAGTGAACGGGGCAGAGCGAACTATGGCTACACCTTC. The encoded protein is CASSERGRANYGYTF.

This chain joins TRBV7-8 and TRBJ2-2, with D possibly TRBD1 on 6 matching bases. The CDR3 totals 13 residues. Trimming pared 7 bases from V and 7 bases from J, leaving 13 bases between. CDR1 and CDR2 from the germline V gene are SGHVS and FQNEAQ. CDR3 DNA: TGTGCCAGCAACCAGAGAGGGGGCGGGGAGCTGTTTTTT. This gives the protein CASNQRGGGELFF.

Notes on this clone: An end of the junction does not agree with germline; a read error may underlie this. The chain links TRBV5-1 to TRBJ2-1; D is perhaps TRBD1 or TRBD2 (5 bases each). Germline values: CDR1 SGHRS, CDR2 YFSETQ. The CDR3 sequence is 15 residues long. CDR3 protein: CASTLGTAKGNEQFF. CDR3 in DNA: TGCGCCAGCACCTTGGGGACGGCCAAGGGCAATGAGCAGTTCTTC.

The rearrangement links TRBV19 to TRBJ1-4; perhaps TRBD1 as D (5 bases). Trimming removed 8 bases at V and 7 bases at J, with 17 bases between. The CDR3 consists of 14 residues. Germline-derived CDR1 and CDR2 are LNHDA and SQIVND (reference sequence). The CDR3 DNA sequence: TGTGCCAGTGGCCGGGGGACCCCAGGTGAAAAACTGTTTTTT. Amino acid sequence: CASGRGTPGEKLFF.

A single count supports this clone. CDR3 nucleotides: TGTGCCAGCAGTGACCCAGGGTATGAAAAACTGTTTTTT. Translation gives CASSDPGYEKLFF. V and J are TRBV25-1 and TRBJ1-4; TRBD1 is a possible D gene (5 bases). The germline CDR1 and CDR2 sequences are MGHDK and SYGVNS. Trimming took 3 bases from V and 6 from J, leaving 8 bases between them. The CDR3 loop spans 13 amino acids. The full variable domain, with the rest looked up from reference TRBV25-1 and TRBJ1-4, is EADIYQTPRYLVIGTGKKITLECSQTMGHDKMYWYQQDPGMELHLIHYSYGVNSTEKGDLSSESTVSRIRTEHFPLTLESARPSHTSQYLCASSDPGYEKLFFGSGTQLSVL.

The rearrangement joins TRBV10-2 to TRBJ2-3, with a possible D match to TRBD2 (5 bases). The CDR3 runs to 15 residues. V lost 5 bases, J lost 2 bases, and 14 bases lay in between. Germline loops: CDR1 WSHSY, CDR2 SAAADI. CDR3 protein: CASSNEGSATDTQYF. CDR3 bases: TGCGCCAGCAGTAACGAGGGATCTGCCACAGATACGCAGTATTTT.

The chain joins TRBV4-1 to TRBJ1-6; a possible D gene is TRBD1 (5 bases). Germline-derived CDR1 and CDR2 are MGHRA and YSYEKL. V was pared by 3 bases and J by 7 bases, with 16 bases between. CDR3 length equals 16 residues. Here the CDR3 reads CASSQGPQGTNSPLHF. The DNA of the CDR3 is TGCGCCAGCAGCCAGGGTCCCCAGGGCACCAATTCACCCCTCCACTTT.

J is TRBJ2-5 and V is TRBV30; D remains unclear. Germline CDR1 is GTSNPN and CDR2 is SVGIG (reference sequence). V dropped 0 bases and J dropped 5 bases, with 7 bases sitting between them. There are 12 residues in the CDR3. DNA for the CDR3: TGTGCCTGGAGTGTACAAGGGGAGACCCAGTACTTC. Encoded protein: CAWSVQGETQYF.

The CDR3 nucleotides read TGCGCCACCTGGCCCCGATCCAATCAGCCCCAGCATTTT. The encoded protein is CATWPRSNQPQHF. J is TRBJ1-5 and V is TRBV10-2; D is uncertain. The CDR3 covers 13 residues. The germline V gene has CDR1 WSHSY and CDR2 SAAADI. Trimming removed 10 bases from V and 3 bases from J, with 13 bases in between.

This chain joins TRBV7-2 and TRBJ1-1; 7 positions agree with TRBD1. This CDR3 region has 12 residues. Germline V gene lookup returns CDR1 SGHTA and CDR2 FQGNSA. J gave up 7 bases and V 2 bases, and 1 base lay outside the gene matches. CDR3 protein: CASSLNRGEAFF. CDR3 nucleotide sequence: TGTGCCAGCAGCTTAAACAGGGGTGAAGCTTTCTTT.

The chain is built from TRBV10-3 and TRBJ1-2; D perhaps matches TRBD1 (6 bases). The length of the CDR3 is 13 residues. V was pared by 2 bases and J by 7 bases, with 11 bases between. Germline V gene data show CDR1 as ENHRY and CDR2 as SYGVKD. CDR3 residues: CAISERGGSGYTF. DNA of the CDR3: TGTGCCATCAGTGAGAGGGGGGGGAGTGGCTACACCTTC.

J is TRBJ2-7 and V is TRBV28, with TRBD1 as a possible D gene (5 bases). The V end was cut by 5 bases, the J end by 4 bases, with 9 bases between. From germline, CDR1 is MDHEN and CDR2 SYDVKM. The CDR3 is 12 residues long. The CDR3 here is CASSPGPYEQYF. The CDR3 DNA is TGTGCCAGCAGTCCAGGGCCATACGAGCAGTACTTC.

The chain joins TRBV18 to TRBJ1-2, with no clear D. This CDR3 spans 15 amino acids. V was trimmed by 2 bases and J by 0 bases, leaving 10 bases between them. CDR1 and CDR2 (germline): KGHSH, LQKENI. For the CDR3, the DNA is TGTGCCAGCTCACCAGACACTTTAGCTAACTATGGCTACACCTTC. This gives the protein CASSPDTLANYGYTF.

For the CDR3, the DNA is TGTGCCAGCAGCTTGATGGGTACATTGGCAGGGTATTATAACTACACCTTC. The encoded protein is CASSLMGTLAGYYNYTF. The rearrangement joins TRBV7-2 to TRBJ1-2, with a weak D call TRBD1 (5 bases). V lost 3 bases to trimming and J lost 10 bases, with 27 bases between them. Germline CDR1 and CDR2: SGHTA and FQGNSA. The CDR3 spans 17 residues.

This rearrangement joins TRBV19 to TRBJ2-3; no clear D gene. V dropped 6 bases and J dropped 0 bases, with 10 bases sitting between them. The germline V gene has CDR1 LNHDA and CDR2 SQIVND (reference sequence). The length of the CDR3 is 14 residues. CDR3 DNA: TGTGCCAGTAGCGGAACCCGAAGCACAGATACGCAGTATTTT. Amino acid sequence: CASSGTRSTDTQYF. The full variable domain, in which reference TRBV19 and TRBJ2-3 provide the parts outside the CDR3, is DGGITQSPKYLFRKEGQNVTLSCEQNLNHDAMYWYRQDPGQGLRLIYYSQIVNDFQKGDIAEGYSVSREKKESFPLTVTSAQKNPTAFYLCASSGTRSTDTQYFGPGTRLTVL.